These 3 T cell receptor beta chains originate from one sample sequenced in a study of follicular helper T cells after annual influenza vaccination. Regarding time point: 2014-2015 season, pre-vaccination. Using immunoSEQ multiplex PCR, the repertoire was profiled, and TCRdb retains in-frame clones only, with some absent. The table records roughly 14,000 clones, roughly 78% of them present only once. The material was CXCR5- memory CD4+ T cells sorted from blood, obtained on the day of influenza vaccination. These receptors were obtained from an adult who received the influenza vaccine.

This chain joins TRBV11-2 and TRBJ2-5; unclear D gene. Trimming took off 3 bases at V and 5 bases at J, with 13 bases between the two ends. This CDR3 region has 14 residues. Germline assignment: CDR1 SGHAT and CDR2 FQNNGV. CDR3 DNA sequence: TGTGCCAGCAGCTTCTCCCCGGCCTGGGAGACCCAGTACTTC. This gives the protein CASSFSPAWETQYF.

The chain recombines TRBV6-6 with TRBJ1-2, with 8 nucleotides matching TRBD1. The CDR3 loop spans 16 amino acids. With V trimmed by 5 bases and J by 6 bases, 14 bases remained unmatched. Germline V lookup: CDR1 MNHNY, CDR2 SVGAGI (reference sequence). The CDR3 here is CASSPGQGRSPDGYTF. As DNA, the CDR3 is TGTGCCAGCAGTCCCGGACAGGGACGGAGCCCGGATGGCTACACCTTC.

The chain recombines TRBV9 with TRBJ2-1, with D maybe TRBD2 (5 bases). Germline CDR1 is SGDLS and CDR2 is YYNGEE. The CDR3 consists of 14 residues. V lost 1 base and J lost 5, with 10 bases in between. CDR3 in DNA: TGTGCCAGCAGCGTAATTTCGGGAAACAATGAGCAGTTCTTC. Protein sequence: CASSVISGNNEQFF.